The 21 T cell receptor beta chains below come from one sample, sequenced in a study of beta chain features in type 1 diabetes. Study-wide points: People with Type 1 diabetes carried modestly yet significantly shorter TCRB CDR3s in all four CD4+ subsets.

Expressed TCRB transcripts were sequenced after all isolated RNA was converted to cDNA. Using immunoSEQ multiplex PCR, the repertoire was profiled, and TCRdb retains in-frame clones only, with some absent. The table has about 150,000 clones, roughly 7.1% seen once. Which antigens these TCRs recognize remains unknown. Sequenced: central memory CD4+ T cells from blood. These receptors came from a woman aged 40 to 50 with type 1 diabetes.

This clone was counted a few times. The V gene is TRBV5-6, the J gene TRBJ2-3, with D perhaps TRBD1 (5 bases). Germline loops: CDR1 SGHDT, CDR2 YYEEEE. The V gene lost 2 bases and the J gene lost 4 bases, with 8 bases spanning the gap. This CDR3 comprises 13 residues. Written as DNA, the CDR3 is TGTGCCAGCAGCTTCAGGGTTTCAGATACGCAGTATTTT. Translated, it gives CASSFRVSDTQYF.

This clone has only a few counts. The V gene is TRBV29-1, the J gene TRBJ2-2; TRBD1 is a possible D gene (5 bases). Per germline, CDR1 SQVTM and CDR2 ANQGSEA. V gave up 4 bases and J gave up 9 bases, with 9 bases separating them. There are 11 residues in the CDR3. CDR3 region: CSVVGQRELFF. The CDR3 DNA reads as TGCAGCGTTGTGGGGCAAAGGGAGCTGTTTTTT.

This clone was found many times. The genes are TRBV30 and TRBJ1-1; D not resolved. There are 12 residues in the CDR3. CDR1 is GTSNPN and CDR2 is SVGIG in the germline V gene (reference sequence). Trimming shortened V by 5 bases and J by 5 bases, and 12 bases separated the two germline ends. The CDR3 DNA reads TGTGCCTGGTACCCTCAGAGGACTGAAGCTTTCTTT. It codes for CAWYPQRTEAFF.

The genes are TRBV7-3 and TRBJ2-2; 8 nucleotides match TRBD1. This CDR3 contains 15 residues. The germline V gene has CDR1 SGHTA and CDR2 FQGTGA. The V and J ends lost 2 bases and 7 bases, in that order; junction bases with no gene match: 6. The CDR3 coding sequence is TGTGCCAGCAGCTTACAGGGGGCGCAAGGCGGGGAGCTGTTTTTT. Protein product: CASSLQGAQGGELFF.

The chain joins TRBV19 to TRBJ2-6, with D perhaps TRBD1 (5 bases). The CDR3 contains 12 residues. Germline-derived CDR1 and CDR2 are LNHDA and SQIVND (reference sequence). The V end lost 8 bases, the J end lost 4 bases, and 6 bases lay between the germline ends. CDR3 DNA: TGTGCCAGTTCAGGGGGGGCCAACGTCCTGACTTTC. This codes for CASSGGANVLTF.

CDR3 nucleotides: TGTGCCAGCAGCACAAAGCAGGGGCGGACTGAAGCTTTCTTT. This codes for CASSTKQGRTEAFF. The gene calls are TRBV14 and TRBJ1-1; D possibly corresponds to TRBD1 (6 bases). Per germline, CDR1 SGHDN and CDR2 FVKESK. The V end was cut by 5 bases, the J end by 5 bases, with 15 bases between. There are 14 residues in the CDR3.

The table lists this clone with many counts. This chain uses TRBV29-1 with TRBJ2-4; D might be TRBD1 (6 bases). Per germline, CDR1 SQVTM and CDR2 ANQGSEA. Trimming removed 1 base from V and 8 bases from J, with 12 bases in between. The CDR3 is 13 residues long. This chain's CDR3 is CSVEGGRGDIQYF. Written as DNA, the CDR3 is TGCAGCGTTGAAGGTGGCAGGGGAGACATTCAGTACTTC. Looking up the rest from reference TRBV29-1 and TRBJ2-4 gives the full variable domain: SAVISQKPSRDICQRGTSLTIQCQVDSQVTMMFWYRQQPGQSLTLIATANQGSEATYESGFVIDKFPISRPNLTFSTLTVSNMSPEDSSIYLCSVEGGRGDIQYFGAGTRLSVL.

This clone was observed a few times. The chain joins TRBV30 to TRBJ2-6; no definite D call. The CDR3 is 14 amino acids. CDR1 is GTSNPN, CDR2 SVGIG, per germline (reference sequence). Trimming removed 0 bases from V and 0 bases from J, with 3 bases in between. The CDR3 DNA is TGTGCCTGGAGTGTTAGCTCTGGGGCCAACGTCCTGACTTTC. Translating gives CAWSVSSGANVLTF. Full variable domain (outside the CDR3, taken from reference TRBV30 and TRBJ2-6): SQTIHQWPATLVQPVGSPLSLECTVEGTSNPNLYWYRQAAGRGLQLLFYSVGIGQISSEVPQNLSASRPQDRQFILSSKKLLLSDSGFYLCAWSVSSGANVLTFGAGSRLTVL.

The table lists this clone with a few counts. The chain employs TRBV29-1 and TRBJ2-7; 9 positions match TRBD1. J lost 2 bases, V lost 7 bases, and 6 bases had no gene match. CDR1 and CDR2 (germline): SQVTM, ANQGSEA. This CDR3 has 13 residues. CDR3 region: CSAWDRDPYEQYF. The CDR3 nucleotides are TGCAGCGCATGGGACAGGGATCCCTACGAGCAGTACTTC.

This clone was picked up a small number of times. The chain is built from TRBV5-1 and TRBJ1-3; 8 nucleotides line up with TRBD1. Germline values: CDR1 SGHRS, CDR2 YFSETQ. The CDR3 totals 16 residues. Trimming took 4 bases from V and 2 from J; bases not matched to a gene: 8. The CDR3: CASSTGQGETGNTIYF. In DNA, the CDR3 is TGCGCCAGCAGCACCGGACAGGGAGAAACTGGAAACACCATATATTTT.

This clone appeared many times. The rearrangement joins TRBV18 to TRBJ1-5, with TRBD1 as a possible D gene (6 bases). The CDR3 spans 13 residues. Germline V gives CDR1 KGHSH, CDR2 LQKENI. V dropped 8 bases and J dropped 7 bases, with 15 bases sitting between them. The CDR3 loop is CASTLGTTQPQHF. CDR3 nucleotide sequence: TGTGCCAGCACACTCGGGACAACCCAGCCCCAGCATTTT.

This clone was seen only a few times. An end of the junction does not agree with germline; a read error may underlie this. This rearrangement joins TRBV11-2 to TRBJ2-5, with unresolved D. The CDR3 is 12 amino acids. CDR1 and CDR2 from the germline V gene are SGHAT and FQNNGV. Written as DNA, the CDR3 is TGTGCCAGCAGCAAGTACCAGGAGACCCAGTACTTC. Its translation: CASSKYQETQYF.

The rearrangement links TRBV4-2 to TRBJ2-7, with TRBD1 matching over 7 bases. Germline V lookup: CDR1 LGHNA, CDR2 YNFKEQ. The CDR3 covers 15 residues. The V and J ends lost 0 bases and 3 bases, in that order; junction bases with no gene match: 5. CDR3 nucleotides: TGTGCCAGCAGCCAAGATGAGGGGGCCAACTACGAGCAGTACTTC. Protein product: CASSQDEGANYEQYF.

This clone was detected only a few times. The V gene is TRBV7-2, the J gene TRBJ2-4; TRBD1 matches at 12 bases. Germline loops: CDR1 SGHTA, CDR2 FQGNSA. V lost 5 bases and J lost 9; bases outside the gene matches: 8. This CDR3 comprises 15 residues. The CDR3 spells CASSLGTGGASIQYF. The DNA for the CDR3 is TGTGCCAGCAGCCTCGGGACAGGGGGCGCTAGCATTCAGTACTTC.

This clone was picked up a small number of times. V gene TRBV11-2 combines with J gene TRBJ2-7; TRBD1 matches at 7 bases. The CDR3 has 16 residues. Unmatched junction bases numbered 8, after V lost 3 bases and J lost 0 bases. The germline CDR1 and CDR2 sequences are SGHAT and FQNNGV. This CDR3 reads CASSFEQRTGSYEQYF. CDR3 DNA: TGTGCCAGCAGCTTCGAGCAAAGGACAGGCTCCTACGAGCAGTACTTC.

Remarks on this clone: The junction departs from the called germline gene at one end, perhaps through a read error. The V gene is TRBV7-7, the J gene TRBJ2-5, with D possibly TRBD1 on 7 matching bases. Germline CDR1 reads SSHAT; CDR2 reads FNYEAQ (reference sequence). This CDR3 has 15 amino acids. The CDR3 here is CASSLEQGRRETQYF. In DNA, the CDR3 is TGTGCTAGCAGCTTAGAACAGGGGAGGAGAGAGACCCAGTACTTC.

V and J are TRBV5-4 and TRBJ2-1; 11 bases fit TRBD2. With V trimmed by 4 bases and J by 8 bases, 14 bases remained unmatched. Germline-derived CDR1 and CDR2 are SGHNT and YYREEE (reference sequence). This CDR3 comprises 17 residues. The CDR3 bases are TGTGCCAGCAGCCGGACCTTTAGCGGGAGGGCCAGTCATGAGCAGTTCTTC. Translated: CASSRTFSGRASHEQFF.

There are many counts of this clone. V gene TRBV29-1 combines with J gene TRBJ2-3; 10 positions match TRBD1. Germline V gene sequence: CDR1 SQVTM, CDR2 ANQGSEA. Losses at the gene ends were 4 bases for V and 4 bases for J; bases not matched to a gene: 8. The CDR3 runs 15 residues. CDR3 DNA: TGCAGCGTTGGGCCGACAGGGGGCCGGGCAGATACGCAGTATTTT. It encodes CSVGPTGGRADTQYF.

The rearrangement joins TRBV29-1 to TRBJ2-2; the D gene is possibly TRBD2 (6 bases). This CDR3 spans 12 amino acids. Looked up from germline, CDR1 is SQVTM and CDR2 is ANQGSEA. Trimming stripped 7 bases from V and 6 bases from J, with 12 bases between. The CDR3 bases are TGCAGCGGGGGGGAATGGTCCGGGGAGCTGTTTTTT. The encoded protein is CSGGEWSGELFF.

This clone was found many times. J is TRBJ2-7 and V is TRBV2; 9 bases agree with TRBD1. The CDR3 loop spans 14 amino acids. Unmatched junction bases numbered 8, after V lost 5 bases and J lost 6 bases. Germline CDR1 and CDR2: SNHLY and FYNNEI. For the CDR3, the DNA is TGTGCCAGCAGTCCGCGACAGGGGGTCGGCGAGCAGTACTTC. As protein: CASSPRQGVGEQYF.

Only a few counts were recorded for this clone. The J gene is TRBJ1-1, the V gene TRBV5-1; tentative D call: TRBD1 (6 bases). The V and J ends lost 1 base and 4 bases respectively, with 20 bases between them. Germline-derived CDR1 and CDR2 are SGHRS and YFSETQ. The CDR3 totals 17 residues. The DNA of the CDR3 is TGCGCCAGCAGCTTGACCAGGGGTCCCTCCGCGGGCACTGAAGCTTTCTTT. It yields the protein CASSLTRGPSAGTEAFF.